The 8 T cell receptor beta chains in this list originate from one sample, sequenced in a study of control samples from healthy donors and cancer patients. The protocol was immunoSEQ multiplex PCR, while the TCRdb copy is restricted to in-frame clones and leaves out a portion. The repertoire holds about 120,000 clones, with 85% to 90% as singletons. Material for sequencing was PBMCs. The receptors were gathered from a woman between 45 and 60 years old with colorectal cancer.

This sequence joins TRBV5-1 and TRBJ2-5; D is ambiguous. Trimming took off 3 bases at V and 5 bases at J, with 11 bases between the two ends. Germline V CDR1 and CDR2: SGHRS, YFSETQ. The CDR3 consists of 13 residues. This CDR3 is CASSWASSETQYF. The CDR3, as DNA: TGCGCCAGCAGCTGGGCCTCTTCCGAGACCCAGTACTTC.

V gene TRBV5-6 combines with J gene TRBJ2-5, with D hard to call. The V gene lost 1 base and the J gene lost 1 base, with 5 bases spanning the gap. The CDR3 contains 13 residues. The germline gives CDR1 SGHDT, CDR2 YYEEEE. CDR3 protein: CASSLFPQETQYF. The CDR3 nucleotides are TGTGCCAGCAGCTTGTTCCCCCAAGAGACCCAGTACTTC.

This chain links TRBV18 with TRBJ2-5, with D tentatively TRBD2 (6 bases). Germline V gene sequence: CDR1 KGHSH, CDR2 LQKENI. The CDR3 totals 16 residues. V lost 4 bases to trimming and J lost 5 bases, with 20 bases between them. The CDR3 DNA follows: TGTGCCAGCTCACGATCCGGGACTTCTACGGGGGAGACCCAGTACTTC. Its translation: CASSRSGTSTGETQYF.

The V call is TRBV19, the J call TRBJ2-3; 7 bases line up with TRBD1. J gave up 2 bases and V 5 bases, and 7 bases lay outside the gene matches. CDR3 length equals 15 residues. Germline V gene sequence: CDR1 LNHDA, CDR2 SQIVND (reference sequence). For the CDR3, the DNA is TGTGCCAGTAGTGTAACAGGGGCCCTCACAGATACGCAGTATTTT. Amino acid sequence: CASSVTGALTDTQYF.

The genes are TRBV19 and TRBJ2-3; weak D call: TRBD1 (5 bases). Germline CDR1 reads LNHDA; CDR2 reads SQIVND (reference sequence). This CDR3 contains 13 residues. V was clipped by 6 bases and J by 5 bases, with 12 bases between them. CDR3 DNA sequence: TGTGCCAGTAGCCTAGGGGTTGTAGATACGCAGTATTTT. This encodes CASSLGVVDTQYF. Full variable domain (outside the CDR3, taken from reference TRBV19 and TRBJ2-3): DGGITQSPKYLFRKEGQNVTLSCEQNLNHDAMYWYRQDPGQGLRLIYYSQIVNDFQKGDIAEGYSVSREKKESFPLTVTSAQKNPTAFYLCASSLGVVDTQYFGPGTRLTVL.

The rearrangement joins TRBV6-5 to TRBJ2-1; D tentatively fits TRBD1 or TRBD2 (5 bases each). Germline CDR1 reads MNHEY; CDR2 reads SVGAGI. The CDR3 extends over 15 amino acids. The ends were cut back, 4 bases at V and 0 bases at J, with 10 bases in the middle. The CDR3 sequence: CASSSFGTSYNEQFF. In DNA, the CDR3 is TGTGCCAGCAGTTCTTTCGGGACCTCCTACAATGAGCAGTTCTTC.

CDR3 loop: CASSLTRDGEAFF. The CDR3, as DNA: TGTGCCAGCAGCTTGACTAGGGACGGTGAAGCTTTCTTT. The chain links TRBV7-9 to TRBJ1-1, with a weak D call TRBD1 (5 bases). The germline V gene encodes CDR1 SEHNR and CDR2 FQNEAQ (reference sequence). The CDR3 spans 13 residues. Trimming stripped 3 bases from V and 7 bases from J, with 12 bases between.

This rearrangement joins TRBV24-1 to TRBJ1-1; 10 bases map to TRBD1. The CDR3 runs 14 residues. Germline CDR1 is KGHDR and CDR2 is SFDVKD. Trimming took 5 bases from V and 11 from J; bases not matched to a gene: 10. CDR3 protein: CATSGAGTGDEAFF. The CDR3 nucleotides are TGTGCCACCAGTGGAGCCGGGACAGGGGACGAGGCTTTCTTT.